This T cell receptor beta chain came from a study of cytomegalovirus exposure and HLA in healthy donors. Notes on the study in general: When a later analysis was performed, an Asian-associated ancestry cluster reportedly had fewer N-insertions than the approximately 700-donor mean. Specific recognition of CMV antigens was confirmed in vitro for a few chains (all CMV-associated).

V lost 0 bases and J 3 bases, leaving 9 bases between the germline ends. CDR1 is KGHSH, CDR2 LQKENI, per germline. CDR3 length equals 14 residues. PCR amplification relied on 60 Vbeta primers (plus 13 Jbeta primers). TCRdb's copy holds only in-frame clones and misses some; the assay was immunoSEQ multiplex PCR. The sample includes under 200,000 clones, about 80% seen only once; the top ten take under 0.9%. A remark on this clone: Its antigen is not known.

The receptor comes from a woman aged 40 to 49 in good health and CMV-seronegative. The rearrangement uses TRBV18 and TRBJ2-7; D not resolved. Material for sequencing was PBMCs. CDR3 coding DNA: TGTGCCAGCTCACCACCCGGTCAGGTCTACGAGCAGTACTTC. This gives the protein CASSPPGQVYEQYF.